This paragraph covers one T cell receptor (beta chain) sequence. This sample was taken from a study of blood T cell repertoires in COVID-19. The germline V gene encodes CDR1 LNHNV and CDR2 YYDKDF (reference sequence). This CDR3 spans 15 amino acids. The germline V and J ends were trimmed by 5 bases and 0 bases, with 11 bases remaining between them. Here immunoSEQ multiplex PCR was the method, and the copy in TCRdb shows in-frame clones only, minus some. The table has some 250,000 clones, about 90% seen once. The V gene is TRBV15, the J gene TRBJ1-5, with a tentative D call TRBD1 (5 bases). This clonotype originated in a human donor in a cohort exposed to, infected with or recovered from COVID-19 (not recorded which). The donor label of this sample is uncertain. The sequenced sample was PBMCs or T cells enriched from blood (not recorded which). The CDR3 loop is CATSGRGYSNQPQHF. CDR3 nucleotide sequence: TGTGCCACCAGCGGCCGGGGGTATAGCAATCAGCCCCAGCATTTT.